Each of the 3 T cell receptor beta chains below was sequenced from the same sample in a study of CD8 T cells in ankylosing spondylitis. General observations from the study: Characteristic, it appeared, of ankylosing spondylitis blood was a TCR beta motif of about eight highly homologous variants.

TCRdb itself ran the 5' RACE reads through MiXCR, one entry per CDR3 protein. The sample lists 350,000 to 550,000 distinct CDR3 sequences; approximately 26% were seen once. These receptors are not linked to any known antigen. The sequencing sample was made of blood, either unsorted or a sorted T cell fraction (not recorded which). Source of these receptors: a male donor with ankylosing spondylitis.

A few counts support this clonotype. V usage is TRBV20-1 and J usage is TRBJ1-5; unclear D gene. Looked up from germline, CDR1 is DFQATT and CDR2 is SNEGSKA (reference sequence). Trimming took off 1 base at V and 2 bases at J, with 12 bases between the two ends. This CDR3 contains 15 residues. This CDR3 is CSARVDRGGNQPQHF. For the CDR3, the DNA is TGCAGTGCTAGAGTGGACCGGGGTGGCAATCAGCCCCAGCATTTT.

This clonotype was found a few times. This rearrangement joins TRBV29-1 to TRBJ2-1; 13 positions match TRBD2. Germline V CDR1 and CDR2: SQVTM, ANQGSEA. J lost 7 bases, V lost 3 bases, and 6 bases had no gene match. The CDR3 loop spans 15 amino acids. The CDR3 sequence is CSVDRGLAGHNEQFF. The DNA for the CDR3 is TGCAGCGTTGACAGGGGACTAGCGGGACATAATGAGCAGTTCTTC.

This clonotype has more than one count but fewer than ten. The chain has TRBV12-3 or TRBV12-4 and TRBJ1-2; D perhaps matches TRBD1 (5 bases). This CDR3 has 11 amino acids. V was pared by 7 bases and J by 8 bases, with 11 bases between. CDR3 sequence reads: CASTPGIGYTF. DNA of the CDR3: TGTGCCAGCACCCCAGGGATCGGCTACACCTTC.